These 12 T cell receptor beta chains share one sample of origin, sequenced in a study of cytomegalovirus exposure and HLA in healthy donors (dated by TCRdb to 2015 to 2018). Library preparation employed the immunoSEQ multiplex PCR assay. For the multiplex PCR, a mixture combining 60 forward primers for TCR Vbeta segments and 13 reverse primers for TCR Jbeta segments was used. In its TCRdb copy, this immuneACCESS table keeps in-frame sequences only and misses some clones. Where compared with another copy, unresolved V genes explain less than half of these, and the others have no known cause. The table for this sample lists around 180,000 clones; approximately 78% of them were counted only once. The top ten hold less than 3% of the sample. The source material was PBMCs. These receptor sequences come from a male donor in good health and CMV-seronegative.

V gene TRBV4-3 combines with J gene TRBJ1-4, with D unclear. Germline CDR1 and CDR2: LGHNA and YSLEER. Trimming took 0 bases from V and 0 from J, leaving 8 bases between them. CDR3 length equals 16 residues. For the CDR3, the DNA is TGCGCCAGCAGCCAAGAACATGGCTCAACTAATGAAAAACTGTTTTTT. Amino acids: CASSQEHGSTNEKLFF.

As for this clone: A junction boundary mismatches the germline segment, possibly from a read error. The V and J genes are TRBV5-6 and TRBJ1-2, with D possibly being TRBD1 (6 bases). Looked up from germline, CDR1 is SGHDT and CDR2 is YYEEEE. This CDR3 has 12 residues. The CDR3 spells CASSINRAGYPF. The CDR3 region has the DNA TGTGCCAGCAGCATTAACAGGGCTGGCTACCCCTTC.

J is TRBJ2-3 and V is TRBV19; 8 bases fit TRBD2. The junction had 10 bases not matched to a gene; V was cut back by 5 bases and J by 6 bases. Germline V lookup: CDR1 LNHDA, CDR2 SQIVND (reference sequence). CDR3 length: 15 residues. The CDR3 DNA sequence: TGTGCCAGTAGTTCCTCCGGGACTAGAGGGGATACGCAGTATTTT. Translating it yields CASSSSGTRGDTQYF.

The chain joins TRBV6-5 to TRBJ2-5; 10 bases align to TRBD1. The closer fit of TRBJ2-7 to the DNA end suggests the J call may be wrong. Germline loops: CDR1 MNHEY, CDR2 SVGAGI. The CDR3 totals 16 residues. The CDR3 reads CASSYSKDRGNYEQYF. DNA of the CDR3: TGTGCCAGCAGTTACTCTAAGGACAGGGGGAATTACGAGCAGTACTTC.

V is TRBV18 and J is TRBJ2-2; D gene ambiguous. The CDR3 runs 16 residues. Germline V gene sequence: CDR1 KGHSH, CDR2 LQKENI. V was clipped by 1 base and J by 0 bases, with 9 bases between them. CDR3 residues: CASSPLQSANTGELFF. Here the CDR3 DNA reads TGTGCCAGCTCACCACTGCAGTCCGCGAACACCGGGGAGCTGTTTTTT.

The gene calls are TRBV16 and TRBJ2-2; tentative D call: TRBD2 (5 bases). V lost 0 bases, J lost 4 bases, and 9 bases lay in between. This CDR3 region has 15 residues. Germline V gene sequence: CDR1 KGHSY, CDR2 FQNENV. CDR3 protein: CASSQSPGSTGELFF. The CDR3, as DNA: TGTGCCAGCAGCCAATCTCCGGGGAGCACCGGGGAGCTGTTTTTT.

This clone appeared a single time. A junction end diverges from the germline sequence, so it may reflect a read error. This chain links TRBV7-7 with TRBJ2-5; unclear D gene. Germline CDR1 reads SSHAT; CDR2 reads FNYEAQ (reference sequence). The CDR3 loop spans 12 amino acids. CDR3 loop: CASSPLGETQYF. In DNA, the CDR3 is TGTGCTAGCAGTCCTCTCGGGGAGACCCAGTACTTC.

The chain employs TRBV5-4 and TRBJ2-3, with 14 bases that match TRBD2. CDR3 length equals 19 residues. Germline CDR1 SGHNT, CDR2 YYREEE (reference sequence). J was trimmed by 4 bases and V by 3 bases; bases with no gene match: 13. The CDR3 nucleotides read TGTGCCAGCAGCTCCCGACTTAGACTAGCGGGAGGGAGACCAGATACGCAGTATTTT. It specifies CASSSRLRLAGGRPDTQYF.

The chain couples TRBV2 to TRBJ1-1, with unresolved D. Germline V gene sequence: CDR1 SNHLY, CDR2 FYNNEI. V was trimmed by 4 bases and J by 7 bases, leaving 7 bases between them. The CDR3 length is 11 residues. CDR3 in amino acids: CASSASREAFF. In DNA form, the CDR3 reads TGTGCCAGCAGTGCCTCCCGTGAAGCTTTCTTT.

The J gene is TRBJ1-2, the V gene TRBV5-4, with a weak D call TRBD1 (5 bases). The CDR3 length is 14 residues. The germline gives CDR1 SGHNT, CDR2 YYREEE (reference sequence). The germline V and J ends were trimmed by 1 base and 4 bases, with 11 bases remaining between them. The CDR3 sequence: CASSLKGVAYGYTF. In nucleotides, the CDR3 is TGTGCCAGCAGCTTGAAAGGGGTGGCCTATGGCTACACCTTC.

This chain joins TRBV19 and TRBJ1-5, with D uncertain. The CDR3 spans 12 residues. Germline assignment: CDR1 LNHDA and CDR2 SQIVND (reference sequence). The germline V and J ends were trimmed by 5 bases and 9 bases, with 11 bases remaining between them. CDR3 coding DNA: TGTGCCAGTAGTCCCGAGGGCCTGCCCCAGCATTTT. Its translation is CASSPEGLPQHF. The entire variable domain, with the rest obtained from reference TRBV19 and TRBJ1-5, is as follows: DGGITQSPKYLFRKEGQNVTLSCEQNLNHDAMYWYRQDPGQGLRLIYYSQIVNDFQKGDIAEGYSVSREKKESFPLTVTSAQKNPTAFYLCASSPEGLPQHFGDGTRLSIL.

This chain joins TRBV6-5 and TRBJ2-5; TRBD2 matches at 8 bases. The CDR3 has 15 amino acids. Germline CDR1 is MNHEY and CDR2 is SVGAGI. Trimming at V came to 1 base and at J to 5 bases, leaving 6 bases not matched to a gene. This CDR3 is CASSYLREVGETQYF. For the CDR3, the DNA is TGTGCCAGCAGTTACTTGCGGGAGGTAGGGGAGACCCAGTACTTC.